The 2 T cell receptor beta chains presented below share a single source sample, sequenced in a study of CXCR3-negative and CXCR3-positive naive CD8 T cells. Notes on the study in general: The study found more hydrophobic TRB CDR3s in CXCR3-positive naive cells than in CXCR3-negative naive cells.

Their antigen targets remain unknown. Each TRB cDNA library was prepared by 5' RACE (with UMI labels). TCRdb re-called the 5' RACE reads; one entry per CDR3 protein, DNA not given. This listing includes approximately 140,000 distinct CDR3 sequences. Sequenced input: naive CXCR3+ CD8+ T cells from blood. As for subset: CD45RO-CCR7+CD27+CD95- naive CD8+ T cells expressing CXCR3 (TNR3+). All receptors derive from a human donor in good health. Some clones in this sample may be carry-over from other donors' samples.

The V call is TRBV19, the J call TRBJ2-7. The CDR3 consists of 14 residues. Germline CDR1 is LNHDA and CDR2 is SQIVND (reference sequence). CDR3 residues: CASSKVDSPYEQYF.

This chain joins TRBV10-2 and TRBJ2-5; no DNA is available, so the TRBD1 call from TCRdb remains unchecked. Germline V gene data show CDR1 as WSHSY and CDR2 as SAAADI. This CDR3 has 13 amino acids. The CDR3: CASTGQNQETQYF.